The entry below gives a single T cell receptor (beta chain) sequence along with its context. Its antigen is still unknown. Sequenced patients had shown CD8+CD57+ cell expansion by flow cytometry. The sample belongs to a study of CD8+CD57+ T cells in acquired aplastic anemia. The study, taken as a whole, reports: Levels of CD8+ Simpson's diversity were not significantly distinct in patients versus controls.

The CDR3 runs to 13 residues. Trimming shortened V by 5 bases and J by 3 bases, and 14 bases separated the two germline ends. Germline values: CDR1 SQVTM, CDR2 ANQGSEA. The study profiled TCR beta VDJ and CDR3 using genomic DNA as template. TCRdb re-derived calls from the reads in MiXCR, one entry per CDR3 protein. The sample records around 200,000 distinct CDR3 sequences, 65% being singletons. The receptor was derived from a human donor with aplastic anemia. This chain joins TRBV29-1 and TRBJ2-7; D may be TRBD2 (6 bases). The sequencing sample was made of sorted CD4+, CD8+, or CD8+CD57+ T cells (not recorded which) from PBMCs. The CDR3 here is CSVSASVIYEQYF. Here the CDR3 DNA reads TGCAGCGTTAGTGCTAGCGTAATCTACGAGCAGTACTTC.